These 20 T cell receptor beta chains were sequenced from one sample in a study of blood T cell repertoires in COVID-19. Some clones are missing from TCRdb's copy, which holds only in-frame ones; the method was immunoSEQ multiplex PCR. Among under 200,000 clones listed, around 88% were seen once. The sample consisted of PBMCs or T cells enriched from blood (not recorded which). Every receptor here comes from a man aged 35 to 55 with acute COVID-19.

The rearrangement uses TRBV11-2 and TRBJ2-3; 11 bases fit TRBD2. The CDR3 runs to 16 residues. The J segment lost 5 bases and the V segment lost 5 bases, leaving 9 bases of the junction unmatched. Germline V gene sequence: CDR1 SGHAT, CDR2 FQNNGV. DNA for the CDR3: TGTGCCAGCAGCCAAACTAGCGGGAGATTTCTAGATACGCAGTATTTT. It specifies CASSQTSGRFLDTQYF.

The sample holds one count of this clone. J is TRBJ1-5 and V is TRBV5-6; D gene ambiguous. Trimming cost V 5 bases and J 4 bases, with 10 bases left between them. Germline V CDR1 and CDR2: SGHDT, YYEEEE. The CDR3 length is 13 residues. The CDR3 protein is CASRRGMNQPQHF. DNA for the CDR3: TGTGCCAGCAGGCGCGGGATGAATCAGCCCCAGCATTTT.

The chain links TRBV7-2 to TRBJ1-2; D may be TRBD1 (5 bases). The germline gives CDR1 SGHTA, CDR2 FQGNSA. The CDR3 is made up of 13 amino acids. V was pared by 8 bases and J by 2 bases, with 12 bases between. CDR3 region: CASGRDGNYGYTF. For the CDR3, the DNA is TGTGCCAGCGGGAGGGACGGAAACTATGGCTACACCTTC.

The chain carries TRBV28 and TRBJ2-2; D not resolved. Germline V gene lookup returns CDR1 MDHEN and CDR2 SYDVKM. CDR3 length equals 12 residues. V was clipped by 4 bases and J by 7 bases, with 7 bases between them. The CDR3 DNA sequence: TGTGCCAGCAGTTCTACGGGCGGGGAGCTGTTTTTT. It encodes CASSSTGGELFF.

This clone was detected only once. The genes are TRBV6-5 and TRBJ1-2; tentative D call: TRBD1 (6 bases). Trimming cost V 2 bases and J 5 bases, with 12 bases left between them. The CDR3 is 14 amino acids. Germline CDR1 is MNHEY and CDR2 is SVGAGI. CDR3 bases: TGTGCCAGCAGTTACCAGGGGCTGCGGTATGGCTACACCTTC. Translation gives CASSYQGLRYGYTF.

V is TRBV18 and J is TRBJ1-4; unclear D gene. The germline gives CDR1 KGHSH, CDR2 LQKENI. The CDR3 is 15 residues long. Trimming removed 5 bases at V and 2 bases at J, with 12 bases between. The CDR3 spells CASSTSPGTNEKLFF. The DNA of the CDR3 is TGTGCCAGCTCAACCTCACCCGGGACTAATGAAAAACTGTTTTTT.

In its sample, this clone was seen a few times. This rearrangement joins TRBV18 to TRBJ2-7; TRBD2 aligns across 15 bases. The CDR3 loop spans 16 amino acids. J lost 8 bases, V lost 3 bases, and 8 bases had no gene match. The V gene's germline CDR1 is KGHSH and CDR2 LQKENI. CDR3: CASSPGTSGGITKQYF. CDR3 DNA sequence: TGTGCCAGCTCACCGGGGACTAGCGGGGGGATCACCAAGCAGTACTTC.

The rearrangement links TRBV10-3 to TRBJ1-3; 9 positions match TRBD1. V shed 10 bases, J shed 2 bases, and the junction held 12 bases outside the gene matches. Germline loops: CDR1 ENHRY, CDR2 SYGVKD. The CDR3 length is 16 residues. CDR3 protein: CATRTYRDRAGNTIYF. The CDR3 DNA follows: TGTGCCACGAGAACATATAGGGACAGGGCTGGAAACACCATATATTTT.

This clone is labeled as medium-sized. The gene calls are TRBV10-3 and TRBJ2-7, with 9 bases fitting TRBD1. V gave up 3 bases and J gave up 3 bases; unmatched junction bases: 6. CDR3 length equals 15 residues. CDR1 and CDR2 from the germline V gene are ENHRY and SYGVKD. CDR3: CAISDLGQGFYEQYF. The CDR3 nucleotides are TGTGCCATCAGTGATTTGGGACAGGGTTTCTACGAGCAGTACTTC.

On this clone: The junction differs from germline at one of its ends, possibly a read error. The CDR3 DNA follows: TGTGCTAGCAGCTTGGGGGGGCGGGGGGCCCCCTTCTCTAACACTGAAGCTTTCTTT. Amino acid sequence: CASSLGGRGAPFSNTEAFF. V is TRBV7-7 and J is TRBJ1-1; perhaps TRBD1 as D (6 bases). CDR3 size: 19 residues. Germline V lookup: CDR1 SSHAT, CDR2 FNYEAQ (reference sequence).

The chain employs TRBV29-1 and TRBJ2-1; 10 bases are a match to TRBD2. Trimming took 3 bases from V and 8 from J; bases not matched to a gene: 10. The CDR3 is made up of 15 amino acids. CDR1 and CDR2 from the germline V gene are SQVTM and ANQGSEA. CDR3 sequence reads: CSVERGTSVIYEQFF. CDR3 DNA: TGCAGCGTTGAGAGAGGGACTAGCGTAATCTATGAGCAGTTCTTC.

CDR3 nucleotide sequence: TGTGCCAGCAGCTTAACGGTAGCGGGAGAGTACACCGGGGAGCTGTTTTTT. It is translated as CASSLTVAGEYTGELFF. The rearrangement joins TRBV7-3 to TRBJ2-2; TRBD2 aligns across 9 bases. The CDR3 contains 17 residues. V gave up 0 bases and J gave up 3 bases; unmatched junction bases: 5. The germline gives CDR1 SGHTA, CDR2 FQGTGA. The full variable domain, with the rest looked up from reference TRBV7-3 and TRBJ2-2, is GAGVSQTPSNKVTEKGKYVELRCDPISGHTALYWYRQSLGQGPEFLIYFQGTGAADDSGLPNDRFFAVRPEGSVSTLKIQRTERGDSAVYLCASSLTVAGEYTGELFFGEGSRLTVL.

Only one count was recorded for this clone. This chain joins TRBV9 and TRBJ1-2, with D unresolved. Trimming removed 0 bases at V and 2 bases at J, with 8 bases between. This CDR3 is built from 14 residues. Germline V gene lookup returns CDR1 SGDLS and CDR2 YYNGEE. CDR3 DNA: TGTGCCAGCAGCGTAGACTTCCTGAACTATGGCTACACCTTC. The encoded protein is CASSVDFLNYGYTF.

The chain joins TRBV19 to TRBJ1-5; weak D call: TRBD1 (5 bases). V shed 8 bases and J shed 7 bases, with 12 bases lying between them. CDR1 is LNHDA, CDR2 SQIVND, per germline (reference sequence). CDR3 length: 12 amino acids. The CDR3 DNA sequence: TGTGCCAGTGGGAGGGGTTCCCAGCCCCAGCATTTT. Its translation: CASGRGSQPQHF.

The rearrangement joins TRBV4-2 to TRBJ2-6; TRBD1 might be the D (5 bases). Deletions cut 2 bases from V and 3 bases from J, with 20 bases between. This CDR3 has 19 amino acids. Germline assignment: CDR1 LGHNA and CDR2 YNFKEQ. CDR3 DNA sequence: TGTGCCAGCAGCCAATTAGGTCAGGGCAATAAGGGTGGGGCCAACGTCCTGACTTTC. Its protein is CASSQLGQGNKGGANVLTF.

J is TRBJ2-2 and V is TRBV4-1; TRBD1 matches 9 bases. Germline values: CDR1 MGHRA, CDR2 YSYEKL. The CDR3 extends over 17 amino acids. V trimming: 3 bases; J trimming: 4 bases; junction bases outside the gene matches: 9. CDR3 DNA sequence: TGCGCCAGCAGCCACTACACCGGACAGGGGAGCACCGGGGAGCTGTTTTTT. Translated: CASSHYTGQGSTGELFF.

In DNA, the CDR3 is TGTGCCAGCTCACCCCTACTAGCGGCGAACACCGGGGAGCTGTTTTTT. Protein product: CASSPLLAANTGELFF. The rearrangement uses TRBV18 and TRBJ2-2, with TRBD2 matching over 8 bases. Germline CDR1 is KGHSH and CDR2 is LQKENI. J was trimmed by 0 bases and V by 3 bases; bases with no gene match: 3. The CDR3 has 16 residues.

This sequence joins TRBV6-5 and TRBJ1-2; D remains ambiguous. Trimming removed 8 bases at V and 7 bases at J, with 23 bases between. The CDR3 loop spans 15 amino acids. Germline CDR1 and CDR2: MNHEY and SVGAGI. Here the CDR3 DNA reads TGTGCCAGCTGGAAAGGGAGAGAAGCCCCTTCTGGCTACACCTTC. The encoded protein is CASWKGREAPSGYTF.

The chain joins TRBV7-9 to TRBJ2-7; the match to TRBD1 covers 8 bases. The trim removed 5 bases at V and 5 bases at J, leaving 5 bases unmatched. The CDR3 extends over 13 amino acids. Germline V gene data show CDR1 as SEHNR and CDR2 as FQNEAQ (reference sequence). The CDR3 nucleotides are TGTGCCAGCAGCCTTCAGGGGGCGGACGAGCAGTACTTC. Residues: CASSLQGADEQYF.

The chain carries TRBV9 and TRBJ1-2; D gene unclear. Germline V gene lookup returns CDR1 SGDLS and CDR2 YYNGEE. This CDR3 has 13 residues. Trimming left V 5 bases short and J 2 bases short, with 10 bases between. This CDR3 reads CASRGAENYGYTF. DNA for the CDR3: TGTGCCAGCAGAGGAGCAGAAAACTATGGCTACACCTTC.